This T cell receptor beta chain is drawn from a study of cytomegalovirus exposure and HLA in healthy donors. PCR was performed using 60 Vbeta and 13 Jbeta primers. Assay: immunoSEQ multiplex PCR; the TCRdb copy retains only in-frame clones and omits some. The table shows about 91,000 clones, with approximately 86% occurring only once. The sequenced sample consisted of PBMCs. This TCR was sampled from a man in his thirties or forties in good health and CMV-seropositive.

CDR3 sequence reads: CASSVRGFSTDTQYF. The CDR3 DNA follows: TGTGCCAGCAGCGTACGCGGGTTTAGCACAGATACGCAGTATTTT. V gene TRBV9 combines with J gene TRBJ2-3; D might be TRBD2 (5 bases). With 1 base removed from V and 0 bases from J, the gap between germline ends came to 9 bases. The CDR3 covers 15 residues. CDR1 is SGDLS, CDR2 YYNGEE, per germline.